The 31 T cell receptor beta chains below were found in one sample sequenced in a study of STAT5B mutations in CD4+ large granular lymphocyte leukemia. The method was immunoSEQ multiplex PCR; TCRdb's version includes in-frame clones alone and lacks a portion of them. The data show tens of thousands of clones, just under 75% seen once. The sample was CD4+ T cells from blood buffy coats. These receptors came from a human donor in good health.

This sequence joins TRBV7-9 and TRBJ2-2; 9 bases are shared with TRBD1. V dropped 7 bases and J dropped 3; count of bases not matched to a gene: 9. The CDR3 length is 16 residues. Germline values: CDR1 SEHNR, CDR2 FQNEAQ (reference sequence). The CDR3 bases are TGTGCCAGCACCAAAAAGCGGGACAGGGACACCGGGGAGCTGTTTTTT. Amino acids: CASTKKRDRDTGELFF.

The DNA of the CDR3 is TGTGCCAGCAGGGGTGGGGGGATCGGAAACACCATATATTTT. Protein product: CASRGGGIGNTIYF. J is TRBJ1-3 and V is TRBV28, with D perhaps TRBD1 (5 bases). Deletions cut 6 bases from V and 4 bases from J, with 13 bases between. The germline gives CDR1 MDHEN, CDR2 SYDVKM. The CDR3 covers 14 residues. Using reference TRBV28 and TRBJ1-3 for the parts outside the CDR3, the full variable domain is DVKVTQSSRYLVKRTGEKVFLECVQDMDHENMFWYRQDPGLGLRLIYFSYDVKMKEKGDIPEGYSVSREKKERFSLILESASTNQTSMYLCASRGGGIGNTIYFGEGSWLTVV.

Only a few counts were recorded for this clone. The CDR3 loop is CASSDSTGYGYTF. The CDR3 DNA sequence: TGTGCCAGCAGTGACTCGACAGGTTATGGCTACACCTTC. The genes are TRBV6-1 and TRBJ1-2; tentative D call: TRBD1 (6 bases). Per the germline V gene, CDR1 is MNHNS and CDR2 is SASEGT. This CDR3 is 13 amino acids long. The V and J ends lost 3 bases and 5 bases respectively, with 10 bases between them.

This chain connects TRBV19 to TRBJ2-1, with 11 bases fitting TRBD2. CDR1 LNHDA and CDR2 SQIVND come from the germline V gene (reference sequence). V was pared by 11 bases and J by 7 bases, with 10 bases of the junction left unmatched. This CDR3 region has 14 residues. CDR3 coding DNA: TGTGCCTCAAGGGTTGGGACTAGCGGTAATGAGCAGTTCTTC. This encodes CASRVGTSGNEQFF.

This chain joins TRBV4-1 and TRBJ2-5; D uncertain. This CDR3 region has 15 residues. Germline values: CDR1 MGHRA, CDR2 YSYEKL. Trimming pared 1 base from V and 5 bases from J, leaving 14 bases between. The CDR3 spells CASSQVRQQVETQYF. The CDR3 DNA reads as TGCGCCAGCAGCCAAGTCAGACAACAAGTGGAGACCCAGTACTTC.

The V gene is TRBV11-2, the J gene TRBJ1-1, with D maybe TRBD1 (6 bases). The CDR3 consists of 14 residues. V was shortened by 5 bases and J by 4 bases, with 14 bases between the two germline ends. Germline V gene data show CDR1 as SGHAT and CDR2 as FQNNGV. The chain's CDR3 is CASSTPGGLTEAFF. As DNA, the CDR3 is TGTGCCAGCAGCACTCCCGGGGGCCTCACTGAAGCTTTCTTT.

A few counts support this clone. V gene TRBV28 combines with J gene TRBJ1-5; no reliable D call. V lost 5 bases and J lost 7, with 15 bases in between. Germline V gene data show CDR1 as MDHEN and CDR2 as SYDVKM. This CDR3 is built from 14 residues. CDR3 in amino acids: CASSTTQVAQPQHF. The CDR3 DNA is TGTGCCAGCAGTACCACACAAGTCGCACAGCCCCAGCATTTT.

This chain joins TRBV6-5 and TRBJ2-2; D ambiguous. This CDR3 is built from 13 residues. V dropped 7 bases and J dropped 4 bases, with 10 bases sitting between them. Germline V gives CDR1 MNHEY, CDR2 SVGAGI. Here the CDR3 reads CASKKGPTGELFF. CDR3 nucleotide sequence: TGTGCCAGCAAGAAGGGCCCCACCGGGGAGCTGTTTTTT.

The chain employs TRBV11-1 and TRBJ1-1; TRBD1 is a possible D gene (5 bases). This CDR3 is 15 amino acids long. In germline, CDR1 is SGHAT, CDR2 FQDESV (reference sequence). Trimming stripped 5 bases from V and 0 bases from J, with 13 bases between. The chain's CDR3 is CASSPEGSMNTEAFF. The CDR3 DNA reads as TGTGCCAGCAGCCCGGAGGGGAGCATGAACACTGAAGCTTTCTTT.

The chain recombines TRBV5-1 with TRBJ2-3; D ambiguous. Germline V gene data show CDR1 as SGHRS and CDR2 as YFSETQ. The ends were cut back, 4 bases at V and 1 base at J, with 10 bases in the middle. CDR3 length equals 14 residues. CDR3 sequence reads: CASSRNLGTDTQYF. In DNA form, the CDR3 reads TGCGCCAGCAGCCGTAACTTAGGCACAGATACGCAGTATTTT.

This rearrangement joins TRBV4-1 to TRBJ2-2; D is unclear. The germline gives CDR1 MGHRA, CDR2 YSYEKL. The CDR3 extends over 16 amino acids. V lost 2 bases and J 7 bases, leaving 17 bases between the germline ends. CDR3 protein: CASSQNFVPASGELFF. The CDR3 DNA reads as TGCGCCAGCAGCCAAAATTTTGTACCAGCGAGCGGGGAGCTGTTTTTT.

The genes are TRBV21-1 and TRBJ2-3; the D call of TRBD2 is as the table states it, not checked on the DNA. TRBV21-1 is a documented pseudogene. CDR3 length: 19 amino acids. CDR3 nucleotide sequence: TGTGCCAGCAGCAAAGTTCAGGATTTAACTAGCGGGAGCACAGATACGCAGTATTTT. It codes for CASSKVQDLTSGSTDTQYF.

The CDR3 is CASSELGTGGYEQYF. The DNA for the CDR3 is TGTGCCAGTAGTGAACTTGGGACAGGTGGCTACGAGCAGTACTTC. The chain combines TRBV19 with TRBJ2-7; 8 bases agree with TRBD1. Germline V gene lookup returns CDR1 LNHDA and CDR2 SQIVND (reference sequence). The V segment lost 5 bases and the J segment 3 bases; nucleotides outside the gene matches: 9. The CDR3 runs 15 residues. The whole variable domain, remainder taken from reference TRBV19 and TRBJ2-7, is DGGITQSPKYLFRKEGQNVTLSCEQNLNHDAMYWYRQDPGQGLRLIYYSQIVNDFQKGDIAEGYSVSREKKESFPLTVTSAQKNPTAFYLCASSELGTGGYEQYFGPGTRLTVT.

V gene TRBV7-6 combines with J gene TRBJ2-6, with D possibly matching TRBD1 (6 bases). Germline CDR1 reads SGHVS; CDR2 reads FNYEAQ. This CDR3 spans 19 amino acids. The V end lost 5 bases, the J end lost 0 bases, and 20 bases lay between the germline ends. The CDR3 DNA follows: TGTGCCAGCAGCCCAAGGGCGTCTCAGGGGAACTCTGGGGCCAACGTCCTGACTTTC. Its protein product is CASSPRASQGNSGANVLTF.

The chain combines TRBV7-2 with TRBJ2-1, with D possibly called TRBD1 or TRBD2 (6 bases each). Germline V lookup: CDR1 SGHTA, CDR2 FQGNSA. CDR3 size: 15 residues. V dropped 2 bases and J dropped 3 bases, with 11 bases sitting between them. CDR3 sequence: CASSLRGVVYNEQFF. As DNA, the CDR3 is TGTGCCAGCAGCTTAAGGGGGGTGGTCTACAATGAGCAGTTCTTC.

This chain joins TRBV6-6 and TRBJ1-4, with D hard to call. The CDR3 contains 11 residues. V gave up 5 bases and J gave up 8 bases, with 6 bases separating them. The germline CDR1 and CDR2 sequences are MNHNY and SVGAGI (reference sequence). The chain's CDR3 is CASSPQEKLFF. CDR3 sequence (DNA): TGTGCCAGCAGTCCCCAAGAAAAACTGTTTTTT.

This clone was detected once. The chain combines TRBV11-2 with TRBJ2-1; D gene uncertain. The CDR3 is 15 amino acids. V lost 3 bases, J lost 2 bases, and 11 bases lay in between. Germline V CDR1 and CDR2: SGHAT, FQNNGV. This chain's CDR3 is CASSLLTPTYNEQFF. In DNA, the CDR3 is TGTGCCAGCAGCTTGTTGACACCAACCTACAATGAGCAGTTCTTC.

This chain uses TRBV7-2 with TRBJ2-3; the D call may be TRBD1 or TRBD2 (6 bases each). V lost 5 bases and J 3 bases, leaving 21 bases between the germline ends. The CDR3 is 17 residues long. Germline CDR1 reads SGHTA; CDR2 reads FQGNSA. The CDR3 sequence is CASSPSGAGWGTDTQYF. In DNA form, the CDR3 reads TGTGCCAGCAGCCCCTCGGGGGCGGGGTGGGGGACAGATACGCAGTATTTT.

CDR3 sequence (DNA): TGTGCCAGCAGCTTGACAGACGGGGACCCGTACCAAGAGACCCAGTACTTC. This codes for CASSLTDGDPYQETQYF. The J gene is TRBJ2-5, the V gene TRBV7-8; D is tentatively TRBD1 or TRBD2 (5 bases each). CDR1 and CDR2 (germline): SGHVS, FQNEAQ. This CDR3 spans 17 amino acids. Trimming removed 3 bases at V and 0 bases at J, with 17 bases between.

The chain is built from TRBV7-8 and TRBJ2-1; 8 nucleotides align to TRBD2. This CDR3 is 15 amino acids long. Germline V CDR1 and CDR2: SGHVS, FQNEAQ. V lost 5 bases and J lost 4; bases outside the gene matches: 7. CDR3 DNA sequence: TGTGCCAGCAGCCTCGGACTAGCCGTATACAATGAGCAGTTCTTC. Translating it yields CASSLGLAVYNEQFF. The whole variable domain, remainder taken from reference TRBV7-8 and TRBJ2-1, is GAGVSQSPRYKVAKRGQDVALRCDPISGHVSLFWYQQALGQGPEFLTYFQNEAQLDKSGLPSDRFFAERPEGSVSTLKIQRTQQEDSAVYLCASSLGLAVYNEQFFGPGTRLTVL.

J is TRBJ1-3 and V is TRBV18; D is ambiguous. From germline, CDR1 is KGHSH and CDR2 LQKENI. The CDR3 has 15 amino acids. The V end was cut by 3 bases, the J end by 2 bases, with 11 bases between. The CDR3 region is CASSPGSGAGNTIYF. CDR3 nucleotide sequence: TGTGCCAGCTCACCCGGATCGGGAGCTGGAAACACCATATATTTT.

V gene TRBV4-2 combines with J gene TRBJ2-3, with 12 bases lining up with TRBD2. Germline-derived CDR1 and CDR2 are LGHNA and YNFKEQ. CDR3 size: 16 residues. V shed 3 bases and J 1 base; nucleotides not matched to a gene: 2. This CDR3 is CASSQRLAGGTDTQYF. In nucleotides, the CDR3 is TGTGCCAGCAGCCAGCGACTAGCGGGAGGCACAGATACGCAGTATTTT.

J is TRBJ2-3 and V is TRBV9; TRBD2 matches at 7 bases. The CDR3 runs 15 residues. Unmatched junction bases numbered 6, after V lost 4 bases and J lost 1 base. The germline V gene has CDR1 SGDLS and CDR2 YYNGEE. As DNA, the CDR3 is TGTGCCAGCAGCCCCCGGGCGGGGGGCACAGATACGCAGTATTTT. Translating gives CASSPRAGGTDTQYF.

The gene calls are TRBV7-8 and TRBJ2-7, with 8 bases that match TRBD1. The germline V gene has CDR1 SGHVS and CDR2 FQNEAQ. V lost 5 bases, J lost 0 bases, and 6 bases stayed unmatched. The CDR3 totals 15 residues. CDR3 DNA: TGTGCCAGCAGCCGTACAGGGGGGACCTCCTACGAGCAGTACGTC. This gives the protein CASSRTGGTSYEQYV.

The chain couples TRBV19 to TRBJ1-2; 9 nucleotides line up with TRBD1. Per germline, CDR1 LNHDA and CDR2 SQIVND (reference sequence). V dropped 3 bases and J dropped 6; count of bases not matched to a gene: 8. CDR3 length: 15 residues. The CDR3 coding sequence is TGTGCCAGTAGTATTCAAGGGACAGGGTTGAATGGCTACACCTTC. Translation: CASSIQGTGLNGYTF.

V usage is TRBV5-1 and J usage is TRBJ1-6; 9 bases agree with TRBD1. The CDR3 has 15 residues. The germline gives CDR1 SGHRS, CDR2 YFSETQ. V dropped 0 bases and J dropped 10; count of bases not matched to a gene: 5. In nucleotides, the CDR3 is TGCGCCAGCAGCTTGGAGGGACAGGGAGTCTCACCCCTCCACTTT. Protein product: CASSLEGQGVSPLHF. Filled out from reference TRBV5-1 and TRBJ1-6, the complete variable domain reads KAGVTQTPRYLIKTRGQQVTLSCSPISGHRSVSWYQQTPGQGLQFLFEYFSETQRNKGNFPGRFSGRQFSNSRSEMNVSTLELGDSALYLCASSLEGQGVSPLHFGNGTRLTVT.

This clone was detected a few times. The chain joins TRBV2 to TRBJ1-3; possible D gene TRBD1, 6 bases. Trimming took off 2 bases at V and 2 bases at J, with 7 bases between the two ends. The CDR3 is made up of 14 amino acids. Germline CDR1 and CDR2: SNHLY and FYNNEI. The CDR3 DNA follows: TGTGCCAGCAGTGAAAACAGGGCTGGAAACACCATATATTTT. It is translated as CASSENRAGNTIYF.

The chain employs TRBV19 and TRBJ2-7, with D tentatively TRBD1 (5 bases). Trimming shortened V by 4 bases and J by 2 bases, and 15 bases separated the two germline ends. Germline CDR1 LNHDA, CDR2 SQIVND (reference sequence). CDR3 length equals 15 residues. The CDR3 loop is CASSSWGGGAYEQYF. In DNA form, the CDR3 reads TGTGCCAGTAGTAGTTGGGGCGGTGGGGCCTACGAGCAGTACTTC.

This clone appeared once. The chain carries TRBV7-2 and TRBJ2-5; the D gene is possibly TRBD1 (5 bases). The CDR3 loop spans 14 amino acids. Trimming pared 1 base from V and 5 bases from J, leaving 11 bases between. Germline CDR1 is SGHTA and CDR2 is FQGNSA. CDR3 coding DNA: TGTGCCAGCAGCTTAGATTATGGGGCTGAGACCCAGTACTTC. Translated: CASSLDYGAETQYF. Full variable domain (rest looked up from reference TRBV7-2 and TRBJ2-5): GAGVSQSPSNKVTEKGKDVELRCDPISGHTALYWYRQSLGQGLEFLIYFQGNSAPDKSGLPSDRFSAERTGGSVSTLTIQRTQQEDSAVYLCASSLDYGAETQYFGPGTRLLVL.

The sample holds one count of this clone. This chain links TRBV7-9 with TRBJ2-1; 8 nucleotides line up with TRBD2. The V gene end was trimmed by 5 bases and the J gene end by 7 bases; junction bases not matched to a gene: 22. The CDR3 is made up of 19 amino acids. In germline, CDR1 is SEHNR, CDR2 FQNEAQ (reference sequence). The CDR3 DNA follows: TGTGCCAGCAGCCAAACACTTACCCCAGCGGGACTAGTAATAAATGAGCAGTTCTTC. Its translation: CASSQTLTPAGLVINEQFF.

The chain's CDR3 is CASSLSGANEQFF. The CDR3, as DNA: TGTGCCAGCAGCTTATCAGGGGCGAATGAGCAGTTCTTC. The chain uses TRBV7-2 and TRBJ2-1; D may be TRBD1 (6 bases). Trimming pared 2 bases from V and 7 bases from J, leaving 9 bases between. Germline values: CDR1 SGHTA, CDR2 FQGNSA. This CDR3 spans 13 amino acids.